The rows below give T cell receptor beta chains drawn from one sample of a study of PD-1 blockade in classical Hodgkin lymphoma. Measured with immunoSEQ multiplex PCR; TCRdb has only the in-frame clones, and not every one. This table holds some 11,000 clones, around 70% found once. The sample was CD4+ T cells from blood, taken before the fourth cycle of nivolumab. These receptors all stem from a human donor with classical Hodgkin lymphoma. Each CDR3 is given without its conserved first and last residue. The D gene is left open where the match is weak.

d_call,v_call,j_call,cdr3_aa
NA,TRBV6-1,TRBJ1-5,ASSESGGNQPQH
NA,TRBV13,TRBJ2-4,ASSLKASKNIQY
NA,TRBV13,TRBJ1-1,ASSLGPFQSTEAF
NA,TRBV20-1,TRBJ1-6,SARDRGAIH
NA,TRBV14,TRBJ2-4,ASSKGNTQNIQY
NA,TRBV30,TRBJ1-5,AWSVLAGNQPQH
NA,TRBV5-1,TRBJ1-3,ASSLKGPGQNTIY
NA,TRBV9,TRBJ1-2,ASSVPSDGHYGYT
TRBD1,TRBV19,TRBJ1-4,ASSYRGGEKLF
NA,TRBV5-6,TRBJ2-3,ASSGKGLSTDTQY
NA,TRBV19,TRBJ1-6,ASSSRETHSPLH
TRBD1,TRBV7-9,TRBJ2-1,ASSATGDYNEQF
TRBD2,TRBV19,TRBJ2-1,ASSTRTGEGPNEQF
NA,TRBV5-1,TRBJ2-2,ASSWDGNTGELF
TRBD2,TRBV18,TRBJ2-1,ASSLSTSGNEQF
NA,TRBV12-5,TRBJ2-5,ASGWSGTLQETQY
NA,TRBV10-1,TRBJ1-6,ASSEKSAHNSPLH
TRBD2,TRBV29-1,TRBJ2-7,SVAPSGSYTYEQY
TRBD1,TRBV19,TRBJ2-7,ASTMTGSSYEQY
NA,TRBV5-6,TRBJ2-5,ASSLGVGETQY
TRBD1,TRBV5-4,TRBJ2-7,ASSFSGTGGYEQY
NA,TRBV6-5,TRBJ1-5,ASSYDGEQPQH
NA,TRBV5-1,TRBJ2-1,ASGLTGEGHNEQF
NA,TRBV19,TRBJ1-1,ASSRTAGWNTEAF
TRBD2,TRBV15,TRBJ2-1,ATSSLGLQYNEQF
NA,TRBV5-1,TRBJ2-7,ASSTGSSYEQY
NA,TRBV30,TRBJ1-1,AWSGSTEAF
NA,TRBV7-8,TRBJ2-7,ASSLESGPAYEQY
NA,TRBV27,TRBJ2-6,ASSLESVKGTGANVLT
TRBD2,TRBV5-4,TRBJ2-7,ASSSSGRASEQY
TRBD1,TRBV6-1,TRBJ2-5,ASTGVETQY
NA,TRBV19,TRBJ2-2,ASSKVRGTGELF
TRBD1,TRBV2,TRBJ2-7,ASKASRDRVFEQY
TRBD1,TRBV28,TRBJ1-4,ASHSSGDSEKLF
NA,TRBV4-1,TRBJ1-6,ASSQGWTQDNSPLH
NA,TRBV29-1,TRBJ2-1,SVVEGLGYNEQF
TRBD2,TRBV15,TRBJ2-2,ATQQRRNILPASGRRGNTGELF
TRBD2,TRBV7-9,TRBJ2-5,ASSIDGLLATLQETQY
NA,TRBV5-4,TRBJ1-1,ASSLDVTTPVAEAF
TRBD1,TRBV11-3,TRBJ2-1,ASSTRQGVGNEQF